These 31 T cell receptor beta chains were all obtained from the same sample, sequenced in a study of T cells in Graves' hyperthyroidism and ophthalmopathy (dated by TCRdb to about 2019). Libraries were prepared through multiplex PCR. Sequenced using an Illumina HiSeq 2000. TCR beta CDR3 regions were amplified from RNA transcripts. For the first round of RT-PCR on the TCR CDR3, the HTBI primer set was used together with the Qiagen OneStep RT-PCR kit. TCRdb trimmed public reads at Q25 via fastp, called clones via MiXCR and kept in-frame beta chains. A single entry per CDR3 protein holds the most common genes and DNA from its merged rows. Within this sample are hundreds of thousands of distinct CDR3 sequences, with around a sixth of them counted one time only. Jointly, the top ten make up about a sixth of the sample. Sequenced material: blood. The receptors stem from a woman between 50 and 59 years old with Graves' hyperthyroidism that later progressed to Graves' ophthalmopathy.

V is TRBV18 and J is TRBJ1-6; tentative D call: TRBD1 (6 bases). The V end was cut by 4 bases, the J end by 8 bases, with 15 bases between. Germline values: CDR1 KGHSH, CDR2 LQKENI. The CDR3 has 15 amino acids. CDR3 sequence: CASSLGQSGDSPLHF. DNA for the CDR3: TGTGCCAGCTCACTAGGACAGTCTGGGGATTCACCCCTCCACTTT.

The gene calls are TRBV5-1 and TRBJ1-5; 7 nucleotides line up with TRBD1. The germline gives CDR1 SGHRS, CDR2 YFSETQ. The CDR3 loop spans 15 amino acids. V trimming: 2 bases; J trimming: 3 bases; junction bases outside the gene matches: 5. This chain's CDR3 is CASSLGTAHNQPQHF. The CDR3 nucleotides read TGCGCCAGCAGCTTAGGGACAGCTCACAATCAGCCCCAGCATTTT.

Many counts were recorded for this clonotype. This chain connects TRBV7-3 to TRBJ1-1, with D possibly matching TRBD1 (5 bases). Germline assignment: CDR1 SGHTA and CDR2 FQGTGA. V was cut by 4 bases and J by 5 bases, with 11 bases left in between. This CDR3 spans 13 amino acids. The CDR3 sequence: CASSSQGWTEAFF. The DNA of the CDR3 is TGTGCCAGCAGCTCTCAGGGTTGGACTGAAGCTTTCTTT.

The chain carries TRBV19 and TRBJ2-3; TRBD2 agrees at 9 bases. With V trimmed by 2 bases and J by 1 base, 4 bases remained unmatched. CDR1 LNHDA and CDR2 SQIVND come from the germline V gene (reference sequence). The length of the CDR3 is 16 residues. CDR3 protein: CASSIRRGGRTDTQYF. In DNA form, the CDR3 reads TGTGCCAGTAGTATAAGGCGGGGGGGCCGCACAGATACGCAGTATTTT.

This clonotype has a count of ten or more. V usage is TRBV20-1 and J usage is TRBJ2-1, with TRBD2 matching over 9 bases. This CDR3 is built from 19 residues. Germline assignment: CDR1 DFQATT and CDR2 SNEGSKA (reference sequence). Unmatched junction bases numbered 14, after V lost 0 bases and J lost 2 bases. The CDR3 DNA follows: TGCAGTGCTAGAGACTCCCGGGGAGCGGGGGGTTTCGCCTACAATGAGCAGTTCTTC. It translates to CSARDSRGAGGFAYNEQFF.

This clonotype has a count of ten or more. This chain joins TRBV5-6 and TRBJ2-5; perhaps D is TRBD1 or TRBD2 (7 bases each). V was trimmed by 5 bases and J by 1 base, leaving 18 bases between them. The CDR3 has 16 residues. Per germline, CDR1 SGHDT and CDR2 YYEEEE. CDR3 DNA sequence: TGTGCCAGCAGTCGGTGGGAGGGGGCATTCCAAGAGACCCAGTACTTC. Its protein is CASSRWEGAFQETQYF. The complete variable domain, with remaining parts taken from reference TRBV5-6 and TRBJ2-5, reads DAGVTQSPTHLIKTRGQQVTLRCSPKSGHDTVSWYQQALGQGPQFIFQYYEEEERQRGNFPDRFSGHQFPNYSSELNVNALLLGDSALYLCASSRWEGAFQETQYFGPGTRLLVL.

V gene TRBV19 combines with J gene TRBJ1-1; the D gene is possibly TRBD1 (6 bases). This CDR3 has 18 residues. Germline CDR1 reads LNHDA; CDR2 reads SQIVND (reference sequence). V lost 7 bases and J 3 bases, leaving 27 bases between the germline ends. The CDR3: CASTIAATGPNSDTEAFF. The CDR3 DNA reads as TGTGCCAGTACCATAGCCGCGACAGGACCCAATAGTGACACTGAAGCTTTCTTT.

The genes are TRBV5-1 and TRBJ1-6; D remains unclear. This CDR3 is built from 15 residues. V lost 0 bases to trimming and J lost 9 bases, with 13 bases between them. Germline CDR1 is SGHRS and CDR2 is YFSETQ. CDR3 protein: CASSLAPGSGSPLHF. CDR3 DNA sequence: TGCGCCAGCAGCTTGGCCCCGGGCTCGGGTTCACCCCTCCACTTT.

The chain employs TRBV7-9 and TRBJ2-2; no clear D. Trimming pared 11 bases from V and 0 bases from J, leaving 13 bases between. The CDR3 runs to 14 residues. Germline loops: CDR1 SEHNR, CDR2 FQNEAQ (reference sequence). CDR3 coding DNA: TGTGCCGGATCCCAACCCACGAACACCGGGGAGCTGTTTTTT. It codes for CAGSQPTNTGELFF. The full variable domain, rest sourced from reference TRBV7-9 and TRBJ2-2, is DTGVSQNPRHKITKRGQNVTFRCDPISEHNRLYWYRQTLGQGPEFLTYFQNEAQLEKSRLLSDRFSAERPKGSFSTLEIQRTEQGDSAMYLCAGSQPTNTGELFFGEGSRLTVL.

This clonotype was recorded many times. The chain employs TRBV11-1 and TRBJ1-2; D unclear. V shed 3 bases and J shed 5 bases, with 7 bases lying between them. The CDR3 has 12 residues. The germline gives CDR1 SGHAT, CDR2 FQDESV (reference sequence). The DNA of the CDR3 is TGTGCCAGCAGCTTCACGGGGTATGGCTACACCTTC. This translates into CASSFTGYGYTF.

The sample holds many counts of this clonotype. V is TRBV6-1 and J is TRBJ2-7, with 9 bases matching TRBD2. The junction had 10 bases not matched to a gene; V was cut back by 6 bases and J by 4 bases. Germline CDR1 reads MNHNS; CDR2 reads SASEGT. This CDR3 is built from 15 residues. The CDR3 sequence is CASRKLAGPLYEQYF. The CDR3 coding sequence is TGTGCCAGCAGGAAACTAGCGGGCCCTTTGTACGAGCAGTACTTC.

This clonotype was counted ten times or more. The chain uses TRBV3-1 and TRBJ1-1; D uncertain. CDR1 and CDR2 (germline): LGHDT, YNNKEL (reference sequence). The CDR3 totals 15 residues. V lost 4 bases, J lost 3 bases, and 15 bases lay in between. Here the CDR3 reads CASSRARVQHTEAFF. The DNA of the CDR3 is TGTGCCAGCAGCCGTGCAAGGGTGCAGCACACTGAAGCTTTCTTT.

The chain links TRBV18 to TRBJ2-1; D is uncertain. The CDR3 consists of 12 residues. Trimming pared 2 bases from V and 8 bases from J, leaving 7 bases between. Germline V lookup: CDR1 KGHSH, CDR2 LQKENI. The CDR3 nucleotides are TGTGCCAGCTCACCATACCGGGATGAGCAGTTCTTC. Translated, it gives CASSPYRDEQFF.

Only a few counts were recorded for this clonotype. An end of the junction differs from the germline gene, which may be a read error. The chain employs TRBV11-3 and TRBJ2-5, with 10 bases matching TRBD2. Germline CDR1 and CDR2: SGHNT and YENEEA. This CDR3 comprises 16 residues. CDR3 in amino acids: CASSLGSGGATETQYF. The CDR3 bases are TGTGCCAGCAGCTTAGGCAGCGGGGGGGCTACGGAGACCCAATACTTC.

This clonotype has at least ten counts. This chain joins TRBV18 and TRBJ1-4, with 7 bases matching TRBD1. The CDR3 is 14 amino acids. The germline CDR1 and CDR2 sequences are KGHSH and LQKENI. Trimming cost V 2 bases and J 6 bases; bases outside gene matches: 3. The CDR3 sequence: CASSPGQGDEKLFF. The CDR3 DNA sequence: TGTGCCAGCTCACCAGGGCAGGGGGATGAAAAACTGTTTTTT.

This clonotype was found many times. This sequence joins TRBV5-1 and TRBJ1-2; 7 bases line up with TRBD1. CDR3 size: 13 residues. After removal of 4 bases from V and 5 bases from J, the junction contained 5 bases not matched to a gene. Germline CDR1 reads SGHRS; CDR2 reads YFSETQ. In DNA, the CDR3 is TGCGCCAGCAGCACTCGACAGGGTTATGGCTACACCTTC. This codes for CASSTRQGYGYTF.

The rearrangement uses TRBV7-8 and TRBJ1-6; D perhaps matches TRBD1 (5 bases). Germline lookup yields CDR1 SGHVS and CDR2 FQNEAQ. The CDR3 is made up of 14 amino acids. Trimming cost V 6 bases and J 10 bases, with 16 bases left between them. The CDR3 nucleotides are TGTGCCAGCAGTGTAGGACAAAGAGAATCACCCCTCCACTTT. Its translation is CASSVGQRESPLHF.

This clonotype has just a few counts. V usage is TRBV6-6 and J usage is TRBJ2-5; TRBD2 aligns across 7 bases. Looked up from germline, CDR1 is MNHNY and CDR2 is SVGAGI (reference sequence). The CDR3 extends over 14 amino acids. V was pared by 2 bases and J by 5 bases, with 5 bases of the junction left unmatched. CDR3 DNA sequence: TGTGCCAGCAGTTACGGGAGGGGAGGCGAGACCCAGTACTTC. It is translated as CASSYGRGGETQYF.

Ten or more counts support this clonotype. The chain joins TRBV2 to TRBJ2-2, with TRBD2 matching over 8 bases. CDR1 is SNHLY and CDR2 is FYNNEI in the germline V gene. The V segment lost 8 bases and the J segment 5 bases; nucleotides outside the gene matches: 7. This CDR3 is built from 14 residues. The CDR3 nucleotides read TGTGCCAGCGACGGCGGGGGGAGGACCGGGGAGCTGTTTTTT. This translates into CASDGGGRTGELFF.

This clonotype was seen more than once but under ten times. CDR3 region: CATSDVMNTEAFF. CDR3 DNA: TGTGCCACCAGTGATGTCATGAACACTGAAGCTTTCTTT. The genes are TRBV24-1 and TRBJ1-1; D gene uncertain. This CDR3 has 13 residues. Germline CDR1 is KGHDR and CDR2 is SFDVKD. Trimming shortened V by 3 bases and J by 0 bases, and 4 bases separated the two germline ends.

The gene calls are TRBV6-1 and TRBJ2-2; D gene ambiguous. V was pared by 6 bases and J by 5 bases, with 13 bases between. Looked up from germline, CDR1 is MNHNS and CDR2 is SASEGT. There are 14 residues in the CDR3. CDR3 in amino acids: CASRQPRKTGELFF. CDR3 DNA: TGTGCCAGCAGACAACCCAGGAAGACCGGGGAGCTGTTTTTT.

The J gene is TRBJ1-5, the V gene TRBV7-8; maybe TRBD1 (6 bases). The V gene lost 1 base and the J gene lost 10 bases, with 23 bases spanning the gap. Germline CDR1 and CDR2: SGHVS and FQNEAQ. The CDR3 has 17 residues. CDR3 DNA sequence: TGTGCCAGCAGCTTAGTCCACCGGGACACCTCTATCTATCCCCAGCATTTT. Encoded protein: CASSLVHRDTSIYPQHF.

The CDR3 DNA follows: TGTGCCAGCAGCGTAGATCCCGCCGGAACCTATGGCTACACCTTC. Encoded protein: CASSVDPAGTYGYTF. The chain links TRBV9 to TRBJ1-2, with D uncertain. Germline CDR1 SGDLS, CDR2 YYNGEE. Trimming took off 0 bases at V and 4 bases at J, with 13 bases between the two ends. The length of the CDR3 is 15 residues.

The chain employs TRBV11-2 and TRBJ2-3; perhaps TRBD2 as D (6 bases). Per the germline V gene, CDR1 is SGHAT and CDR2 is FQNNGV. Trimming took off 5 bases at V and 10 bases at J, with 22 bases between the two ends. The CDR3 sequence is 15 residues long. CDR3 region: CASSQKGSGAFAQYF. Here the CDR3 DNA reads TGTGCCAGCAGCCAGAAGGGGTCGGGAGCTTTCGCGCAGTATTTT. Looking up the rest from reference TRBV11-2 and TRBJ2-3 gives the full variable domain: EAGVAQSPRYKIIEKRQSVAFWCNPISGHATLYWYQQILGQGPKLLIQFQNNGVVDDSQLPKDRFSAERLKGVDSTLKIQPAKLEDSAVYLCASSQKGSGAFAQYFGPGTRLTVL.

This clonotype has a handful of counts. V usage is TRBV19 and J usage is TRBJ1-1, with 9 nucleotides matching TRBD1. CDR1 is LNHDA, CDR2 SQIVND, per germline (reference sequence). V shed 3 bases and J 5 bases; nucleotides not matched to a gene: 10. CDR3 length equals 16 residues. The CDR3 loop reads CASSIYPDRGRTEAFF. The CDR3 bases are TGTGCCAGTAGTATCTACCCGGACAGGGGAAGGACTGAAGCTTTCTTT.

This clonotype was counted ten times or more. The rearrangement uses TRBV5-4 and TRBJ2-3; 14 bases match TRBD2. V lost 3 bases and J lost 0; bases outside the gene matches: 6. Germline CDR1 SGHNT, CDR2 YYREEE (reference sequence). The CDR3 totals 18 residues. CDR3 sequence reads: CASSSGLAGASSTDTQYF. The CDR3 DNA reads TGTGCCAGCAGCTCGGGACTAGCGGGAGCTTCTAGCACAGATACGCAGTATTTT.

V and J are TRBV19 and TRBJ2-2, with D perhaps TRBD2 (5 bases). Germline V gives CDR1 LNHDA, CDR2 SQIVND (reference sequence). V was clipped by 7 bases and J by 0 bases, with 9 bases between them. CDR3 length: 14 amino acids. The CDR3 region has the DNA TGTGCCAGTATAAGCGGCGCGAACACCGGGGAGCTGTTTTTT. Its protein product is CASISGANTGELFF.

The rearrangement links TRBV20-1 to TRBJ2-1; 10 nucleotides align to TRBD2. V lost 5 bases, J lost 9 bases, and 7 bases stayed unmatched. CDR3 length equals 13 residues. The germline V gene has CDR1 DFQATT and CDR2 SNEGSKA (reference sequence). The CDR3 DNA follows: TGCAGTGCTGAAAGCGGGGGGGCCGGTGAGCAGTTCTTC. This translates into CSAESGGAGEQFF.

The J gene is TRBJ1-4, the V gene TRBV27; D may be TRBD1 (5 bases). CDR3 length: 15 amino acids. Germline CDR1 and CDR2: MNHEY and SMNVEV (reference sequence). V was trimmed by 4 bases and J by 3 bases, leaving 12 bases between them. CDR3 sequence (DNA): TGTGCCAGCAGTTGGGACGGATCCTCTAATGAAAAACTGTTTTTT. As protein: CASSWDGSSNEKLFF.

This clonotype came up a few times. The V call is TRBV6-5, the J call TRBJ1-2; D is possibly TRBD1 (6 bases). The ends were cut back, 0 bases at V and 2 bases at J, with 7 bases in the middle. Looked up from germline, CDR1 is MNHEY and CDR2 is SVGAGI. The CDR3 consists of 14 residues. CDR3 protein: CASSYSGQNYGYTF. Here the CDR3 DNA reads TGTGCCAGCAGTTACTCCGGACAGAACTATGGCTACACCTTC.

In this sample, this clonotype turned up a few times. The V call is TRBV29-1, the J call TRBJ2-5; TRBD2 matches at 7 bases. The CDR3 has 12 residues. In germline, CDR1 is SQVTM, CDR2 ANQGSEA. V gave up 6 bases and J gave up 7 bases; unmatched junction bases: 8. The CDR3 DNA is TGCAGCGTAACGACGGGGGAGGGGACCCAGTACTTC. It translates to CSVTTGEGTQYF.